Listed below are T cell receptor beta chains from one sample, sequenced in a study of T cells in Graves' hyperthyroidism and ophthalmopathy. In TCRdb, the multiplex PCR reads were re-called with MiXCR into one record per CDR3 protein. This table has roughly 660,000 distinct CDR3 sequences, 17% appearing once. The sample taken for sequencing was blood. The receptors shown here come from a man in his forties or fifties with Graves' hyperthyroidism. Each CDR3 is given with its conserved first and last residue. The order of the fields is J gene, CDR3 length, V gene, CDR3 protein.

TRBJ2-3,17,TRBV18,CASSPSGRARRADTQYF
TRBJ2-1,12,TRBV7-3,CASSSQGNEQFF
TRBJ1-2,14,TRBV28,CASTQGGAISGYTF
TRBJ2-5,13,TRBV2,CASTTLERETQYF
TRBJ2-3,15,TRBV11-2,CASSLLVSRTDTQYF
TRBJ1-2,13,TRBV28,CASRLGGEWVYTF
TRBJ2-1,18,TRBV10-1,CASGKSPGQGGSYNEQFF
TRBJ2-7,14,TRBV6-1,CATKRDGPTHEQYF
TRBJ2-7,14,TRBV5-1,CASSLTGGTYEQYF
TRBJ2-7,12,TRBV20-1,CSASESRHEQYF
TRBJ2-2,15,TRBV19,CASSIVPGNTGELFF
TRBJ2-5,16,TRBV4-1,CASSHPGREGWETQYF
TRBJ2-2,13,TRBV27,CASRRANTGELFF
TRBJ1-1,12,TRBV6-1,CASSPSGTEAFF
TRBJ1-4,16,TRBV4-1,CASSQKQGNVREKLFF
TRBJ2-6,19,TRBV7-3,CASSPARQALLLGANVLTF
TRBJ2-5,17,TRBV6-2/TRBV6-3,CASSSFLTGLQSGTQYF
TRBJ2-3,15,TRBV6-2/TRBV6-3,CASSQRRERGDTQYF
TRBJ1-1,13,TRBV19,CASSSQGNTEAFF
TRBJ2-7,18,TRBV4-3,CASSQAGFGAGVSYEQYF
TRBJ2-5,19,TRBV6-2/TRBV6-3,CASSYSTQAGTSGRETQYF
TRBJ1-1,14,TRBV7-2,CASSPRQMNTEAFF